This passage covers 4 T cell receptor beta chains from one sample sequenced in a study of T cell responses to AZD1222 COVID-19 vaccine. The table came from immunoSEQ multiplex PCR; TCRdb's copy has only in-frame clones and leaves some out. The sample records approximately 120,000 clones, about 88% being singletons. The material was peripheral blood, obtained on day 0 of AZD1222 vaccination. The source of these receptors is an adult in good health.

The chain couples TRBV7-9 to TRBJ2-5, with no clear D. CDR1 SEHNR and CDR2 FQNEAQ come from the germline V gene (reference sequence). Trimming removed 5 bases at V and 0 bases at J, with 10 bases between. This CDR3 region has 14 residues. This CDR3 reads CASSPQVYQETQYF. CDR3 nucleotides: TGTGCCAGCAGCCCCCAGGTTTACCAAGAGACCCAGTACTTC.

The chain employs TRBV10-2 and TRBJ2-1; TRBD2 aligns across 7 bases. Germline V lookup: CDR1 WSHSY, CDR2 SAAADI. The CDR3 loop spans 16 amino acids. With 1 base clipped from V and 2 bases from J, the junction kept 5 bases outside the gene matches. CDR3 amino acids: CASSEWEGSAYNEQFF. The CDR3 bases are TGCGCCAGCAGTGAGTGGGAGGGAAGCGCCTACAATGAGCAGTTCTTC.

This rearrangement joins TRBV7-9 to TRBJ1-5; D is possibly TRBD1 (6 bases). The CDR3 is made up of 14 amino acids. The V end was cut by 5 bases, the J end by 4 bases, with 12 bases between. Looked up from germline, CDR1 is SEHNR and CDR2 is FQNEAQ (reference sequence). Here the CDR3 DNA reads TGTGCCAGCAGCAAGGGGGGCGGGAATCAGCCCCAGCATTTT. Translation gives CASSKGGGNQPQHF.

This clone has a handful of counts. The V call is TRBV10-1, the J call TRBJ1-3; 7 bases align to TRBD1. This CDR3 is 14 amino acids long. Germline V gives CDR1 WNHNN, CDR2 SYGVQD (reference sequence). The junction had 3 bases not matched to a gene; V was cut back by 6 bases and J by 1 base. The CDR3 DNA follows: TGCGCCAGCAGGGGACAGTGGTCTGGAAACACCATATATTTT. It codes for CASRGQWSGNTIYF.